These 26 T cell receptor beta chains share one sample of origin, sequenced in a study of blood T cell repertoires in COVID-19. Clones were read by immunoSEQ multiplex PCR, and TCRdb kept only the in-frame ones, dropping some. This sample has over 70,000 clones, with under 90% found just once. Source material: peripheral blood. These receptor sequences come from a man aged 65-85 years who had recovered from COVID-19.

The V gene is TRBV30, the J gene TRBJ1-1; a possible D gene is TRBD1 (5 bases). Germline CDR1 and CDR2: GTSNPN and SVGIG (reference sequence). Trimming removed 4 bases from V and 3 bases from J, with 15 bases in between. The CDR3 contains 14 residues. CDR3 protein: CAWTFRSRDTEAFF. In nucleotides, the CDR3 is TGTGCCTGGACTTTCCGCAGCAGGGACACTGAAGCTTTCTTT.

The chain recombines TRBV7-2 with TRBJ1-5, with D uncertain. Deletions cut 3 bases from V and 7 bases from J, with 7 bases between. Per the germline V gene, CDR1 is SGHTA and CDR2 is FQGNSA. This CDR3 contains 12 residues. CDR3 nucleotide sequence: TGTGCCAGCAGCTTTGGCGGCCAGCCCCAGCATTTT. It codes for CASSFGGQPQHF.

The chain joins TRBV5-6 to TRBJ2-1; D is unclear. This CDR3 is built from 11 residues. V was cut by 0 bases and J by 11 bases, with 6 bases left in between. The germline gives CDR1 SGHDT, CDR2 YYEEEE. CDR3 sequence (DNA): TGTGCCAGCAGCTTGGGTCAGAAGCAGTTCTTC. Translation gives CASSLGQKQFF.

The chain uses TRBV13 and TRBJ2-1; TRBD2 aligns across 13 bases. This CDR3 is 20 amino acids long. V shed 5 bases and J 0 bases; nucleotides not matched to a gene: 13. In germline, CDR1 is PRHDT, CDR2 FYEKMQ (reference sequence). The CDR3 reads CASSGRTSGGPSTSYNEQFF. The CDR3 coding sequence is TGTGCCAGCAGCGGACGGACTAGCGGGGGCCCAAGTACCTCCTACAATGAGCAGTTCTTC.

The chain links TRBV6-2 or TRBV6-3 to TRBJ1-5; TRBD1 agrees at 12 bases. The CDR3 consists of 15 residues. The trim removed 5 bases at V and 6 bases at J, leaving 5 bases unmatched. Germline values: CDR1 MNHEY, CDR2 SVGEGT. DNA of the CDR3: TGTGCCAGCAGTCTGGGACAGGGGGCCGGTCAGCCCCAGCATTTT. It specifies CASSLGQGAGQPQHF.

This chain joins TRBV27 and TRBJ1-2; D gene uncertain. This CDR3 has 15 residues. Germline loops: CDR1 MNHEY, CDR2 SMNVEV (reference sequence). Trimming shortened V by 3 bases and J by 6 bases, and 17 bases separated the two germline ends. The CDR3, as DNA: TGTGCCAGCAGTTTGTCTCTGACACCCTATAATGGCTACACCTTC. Protein: CASSLSLTPYNGYTF.

The chain links TRBV15 to TRBJ2-3; a weak D match, TRBD1 (5 bases). Between the trimmed V and J ends, which lost 0 bases and 1 base, there was a span of 14 bases. CDR1 is LNHNV, CDR2 YYDKDF, per germline (reference sequence). The CDR3 loop spans 17 amino acids. The CDR3 reads CATSRDLRTIGTDTQYF. CDR3 coding DNA: TGTGCCACCAGCAGAGATTTAAGGACAATTGGCACAGATACGCAGTATTTT.

In its sample, this clone was seen once. This chain uses TRBV30 with TRBJ1-5; D might be TRBD1 (6 bases). The V end was cut by 0 bases, the J end by 1 base, with 10 bases between. The germline V gene encodes CDR1 GTSNPN and CDR2 SVGIG (reference sequence). CDR3 size: 15 residues. In DNA, the CDR3 is TGTGCCTGGAGTGTAGGGGGGGCCAGCAATCAGCCCCAGCATTTT. Encoded protein: CAWSVGGASNQPQHF.

The gene calls are TRBV10-3 and TRBJ1-1, with 8 positions matching TRBD1. There are 15 residues in the CDR3. Germline values: CDR1 ENHRY, CDR2 SYGVKD. J was trimmed by 3 bases and V by 5 bases; bases with no gene match: 8. The chain's CDR3 is CAISPTPTGDTEAFF. The CDR3 nucleotides are TGTGCCATCAGTCCCACCCCGACAGGGGACACTGAAGCTTTCTTT.

J is TRBJ1-2 and V is TRBV27, with TRBD1 matching 7 bases. V shed 5 bases and J 6 bases; nucleotides not matched to a gene: 18. The germline V gene has CDR1 MNHEY and CDR2 SMNVEV (reference sequence). This CDR3 has 17 amino acids. The CDR3 coding sequence is TGTGCCAGCAGTCGTTTTTTAGACAGGGCGGCTCTCCATGGCTACACCTTC. It specifies CASSRFLDRAALHGYTF.

V usage is TRBV20-1 and J usage is TRBJ2-7; D call uncertain. Trimming left V 3 bases short and J 3 bases short, with 9 bases between. The length of the CDR3 is 12 residues. Germline V lookup: CDR1 DFQATT, CDR2 SNEGSKA (reference sequence). This chain's CDR3 is CSASISGYEQYF. The CDR3 coding sequence is TGCAGTGCTAGTATATCGGGCTACGAGCAGTACTTC.

The V and J genes are TRBV6-6 and TRBJ1-1; TRBD1 matches at 9 bases. This CDR3 has 14 amino acids. The J segment lost 1 base and the V segment lost 4 bases, leaving 1 base of the junction unmatched. Germline lookup yields CDR1 MNHNY and CDR2 SVGAGI (reference sequence). The DNA of the CDR3 is TGTGCCAGCAGTTCGGACAGGGGGAACACTGAAGCTTTCTTT. This gives the protein CASSSDRGNTEAFF.

This clone was detected only a few times. The V gene is TRBV5-1, the J gene TRBJ2-7; 11 bases align to TRBD2. The junction had 2 bases not matched to a gene; V was cut back by 4 bases and J by 2 bases. This CDR3 has 14 residues. From germline, CDR1 is SGHRS and CDR2 YFSETQ. In nucleotides, the CDR3 is TGCGCCAGCAGCCCTAGCGGGAGGACCTACGAGCAGTACTTC. This sequence encodes CASSPSGRTYEQYF.

A remark on this clone: This may be a read error, as it is one base from a much larger clone. V gene TRBV5-8 combines with J gene TRBJ2-7, with D possibly TRBD1 on 5 matching bases. The CDR3 runs to 14 residues. Germline V CDR1 and CDR2: SGHTS, YDEGEE. Trimming stripped 4 bases from V and 8 bases from J, with 19 bases between. CDR3: CASSHNRLLRKQYF. DNA for the CDR3: TGTGCCAGCAGCCATAACAGGCTCCTACGGAAGCAGTACTTC.

The V gene is TRBV5-8, the J gene TRBJ1-1; D ambiguous. V lost 0 bases, J lost 1 base, and 7 bases lay in between. The CDR3 spans 14 residues. Germline V CDR1 and CDR2: SGHTS, YDEGEE. CDR3 loop: CASSLESGNTEAFF. The CDR3 coding sequence is TGTGCCAGCAGCTTGGAATCGGGGAACACTGAAGCTTTCTTT.

Here the CDR3 reads CASNPSPTGLGYTF. The CDR3 DNA reads TGTGCCAGTAACCCAAGCCCGACAGGGTTGGGCTACACCTTC. The chain carries TRBV19 and TRBJ1-2; 7 positions match TRBD1. V trimming: 7 bases; J trimming: 8 bases; junction bases outside the gene matches: 13. CDR3 length equals 14 residues. In germline, CDR1 is LNHDA, CDR2 SQIVND (reference sequence).

The chain recombines TRBV7-8 with TRBJ2-3, with 7 bases matching TRBD1. The CDR3 loop spans 17 amino acids. Germline CDR1 SGHVS, CDR2 FQNEAQ. V dropped 1 base and J dropped 1; count of bases not matched to a gene: 8. CDR3 DNA sequence: TGTGCCAGCAGCTTAGGGTCTTGGGGACAGCGCACAGATACGCAGTATTTT. Residues: CASSLGSWGQRTDTQYF.

The chain combines TRBV23-1 with TRBJ1-1; D is unresolved. TRBV23-1 is known as an ORF, though its function is uncertain. The CDR3 sequence is 15 residues long. Between the trimmed V and J ends, which lost 1 base and 0 bases, there was a span of 9 bases. CDR3 loop: CASSQLAVLNTEAFF. The DNA for the CDR3 is TGCGCCAGCAGTCAATTGGCAGTCCTGAACACTGAAGCTTTCTTT.

DNA of the CDR3: TGCGCCAGCAGCCAACCTACAGGGGGGACTGGGGCCAACGTCCTGACTTTC. Encoded protein: CASSQPTGGTGANVLTF. The J gene is TRBJ2-6, the V gene TRBV4-1, with TRBD1 matching 8 bases. After removal of 2 bases from V and 2 bases from J, the junction contained 5 bases not matched to a gene. The length of the CDR3 is 17 residues. Germline CDR1 reads MGHRA; CDR2 reads YSYEKL.

This clone was counted once. V and J are TRBV19 and TRBJ1-2, with TRBD1 matching 7 bases. With 7 bases clipped from V and 3 bases from J, the junction kept 5 bases outside the gene matches. The CDR3 covers 13 residues. From germline, CDR1 is LNHDA and CDR2 SQIVND (reference sequence). The CDR3 region is CASTAGGHYGYTF. For the CDR3, the DNA is TGTGCCAGTACGGCAGGGGGACACTATGGCTACACCTTC.

CDR3 DNA sequence: TGCAGCGTTGAACGGTTCTCTGGAAACACCATATATTTT. It is translated as CSVERFSGNTIYF. This rearrangement joins TRBV29-1 to TRBJ1-3, with D uncertain. The CDR3 length is 13 residues. Germline V gives CDR1 SQVTM, CDR2 ANQGSEA. Trimming cost V 2 bases and J 0 bases, with 5 bases left between them. Complete variable domain (other parts from reference TRBV29-1 and TRBJ1-3): SAVISQKPSRDICQRGTSLTIQCQVDSQVTMMFWYRQQPGQSLTLIATANQGSEATYESGFVIDKFPISRPNLTFSTLTVSNMSPEDSSIYLCSVERFSGNTIYFGEGSWLTVV.

V gene TRBV29-1 combines with J gene TRBJ2-3, with D hard to call. The CDR3 spans 16 residues. V lost 4 bases, J lost 0 bases, and 17 bases lay in between. Germline V gene lookup returns CDR1 SQVTM and CDR2 ANQGSEA. CDR3 in DNA: TGCAGCGTTGCGCTTGTTACAGCCATGAGCACAGATACGCAGTATTTT. Translating gives CSVALVTAMSTDTQYF.

The chain carries TRBV19 and TRBJ1-1, with 11 bases matching TRBD1. The germline CDR1 and CDR2 sequences are LNHDA and SQIVND (reference sequence). This CDR3 is built from 15 residues. V lost 5 bases to trimming and J lost 2 bases; unmatched junction nucleotides: 4. Written as DNA, the CDR3 is TGTGCCAGTAGTGCCTGGACAGGGGGCAACACTGAAGCTTTCTTT. This translates into CASSAWTGGNTEAFF.

V and J are TRBV5-4 and TRBJ2-7, with TRBD2 matching 7 bases. The J segment lost 3 bases and the V segment lost 0 bases, leaving 9 bases of the junction unmatched. The CDR3 is 16 amino acids. The germline V gene encodes CDR1 SGHNT and CDR2 YYREEE (reference sequence). The CDR3 DNA reads TGTGCCAGCAGCTTGGCGGGCGGGAGATCGGGCTACGAGCAGTACTTC. It yields the protein CASSLAGGRSGYEQYF.

This chain joins TRBV18 and TRBJ1-1, with 7 bases lining up with TRBD1. This CDR3 has 14 residues. Trimming cost V 2 bases and J 4 bases; bases outside gene matches: 4. Germline V lookup: CDR1 KGHSH, CDR2 LQKENI. The CDR3 spells CASSPEGARTEAFF. The CDR3 region has the DNA TGTGCCAGCTCACCAGAGGGGGCGCGCACTGAAGCTTTCTTT.

This clone appeared a few times. The chain combines TRBV30 with TRBJ1-2; D remains ambiguous. V was pared by 4 bases and J by 8 bases, with 17 bases between. The CDR3 extends over 13 amino acids. The V gene's germline CDR1 is GTSNPN and CDR2 SVGIG (reference sequence). The CDR3 spells CAWTAGPGGGYTF. For the CDR3, the DNA is TGTGCCTGGACCGCGGGCCCCGGTGGGGGCTACACCTTC.